Listed below are T cell receptor beta chains from one sample, sequenced in a study of cytomegalovirus exposure and HLA in healthy donors. TCRdb keeps only in-frame clones here, not all; method: immunoSEQ multiplex PCR. The sample holds approximately 90,000 clones; about 80% are singletons and the top ten take roughly 3%. Material: PBMCs. The receptor set was obtained from a middle-aged man in good health and CMV-seronegative. Both conserved end residues are part of each CDR3. The D gene is left open where the match is weak.

d_call | v_call | cdr3_aa
NA | TRBV30 | CAGTSVAKNIQYF
NA | TRBV2 | CASIGGGRNTDTQYF
TRBD2 | TRBV28 | CASSLGASGAREQFF
TRBD1 | TRBV2 | CASSTTGSSTDTQYF
TRBD1 | TRBV5-8 | CASSLKTGVFPVDTQYF
TRBD2 | TRBV15 | CATSRVGRRTQETQYF
TRBD1 | TRBV28 | CASGTSGGIYEQYF
TRBD2 | TRBV5-1 | CASRLGTSDNEQFF
TRBD1 | TRBV6-1 | CASSEVAGGGEKLFF
NA | TRBV15 | CATSRTGTGANVLTF
NA | TRBV27 | CASSFRGLYEQYF
NA | TRBV5-8 | CASSLGEALTNTEAFF
NA | TRBV30 | CAWSAGISNQPQHF
NA | TRBV5-1 | CASSLSSYNEKLFF
TRBD1 | TRBV30 | CAWSARDRRNSPLHF
NA | TRBV30 | CAWRGLGYTGELFF
TRBD1 | TRBV19 | CASSAKGQGMGYGYTF
TRBD1 | TRBV19 | CASSSRPLEQGNQPQHF
TRBD1 | TRBV6-5 | CASSYKGQMNTEAFF
TRBD1 | TRBV7-8 | CASTLRGRGFLNTEAFF
TRBD1 | TRBV2 | CASSYDRGHYEQYF
NA | TRBV4-1 | CASSREADSPLHF
TRBD1 | TRBV7-9 | CASSFARTGSGELFF
TRBD1 | TRBV6-5 | CASSLTGLAEQYF
TRBD1 | TRBV28 | CASWPGQGAQPQHF
TRBD1 | TRBV29-1 | CSVTDRASNEQFF
NA | TRBV7-6 | CASSSRDKYNEQFF
TRBD2 | TRBV6-1 | CASSERGAGGWETQYF
NA | TRBV19 | CASTSLTGRDSNQPQHF
NA | TRBV5-1 | CASSLASRLETQYF
NA | TRBV10-1 | CASRAGGTDTQYF
NA | TRBV27 | CATQARGGETEAFF
NA | TRBV18 | CASSPTSLPVGDQPQHF
TRBD2 | TRBV6-4 | CASSVAGEEDEQFF